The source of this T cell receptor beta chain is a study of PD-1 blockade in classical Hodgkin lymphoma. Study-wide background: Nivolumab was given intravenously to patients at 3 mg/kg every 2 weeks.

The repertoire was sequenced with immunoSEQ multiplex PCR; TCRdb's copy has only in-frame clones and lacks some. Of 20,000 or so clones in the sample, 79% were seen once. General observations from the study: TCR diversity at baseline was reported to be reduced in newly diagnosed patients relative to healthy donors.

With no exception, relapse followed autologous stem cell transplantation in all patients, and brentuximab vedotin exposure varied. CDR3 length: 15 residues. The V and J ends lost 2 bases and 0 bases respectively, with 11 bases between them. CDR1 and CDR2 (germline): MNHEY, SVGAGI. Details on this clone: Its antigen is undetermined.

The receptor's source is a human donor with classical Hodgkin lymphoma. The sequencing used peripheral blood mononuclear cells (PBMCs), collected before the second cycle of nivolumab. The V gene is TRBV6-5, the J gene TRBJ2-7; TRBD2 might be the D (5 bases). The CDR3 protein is CASSYEGFFSYEQYF. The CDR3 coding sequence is TGTGCCAGCAGTTACGAGGGTTTTTTCTCCTACGAGCAGTACTTC.